The 14 T cell receptor beta chains below come from one sample, sequenced in a study of blood T cell repertoires in COVID-19. Profiling relied on immunoSEQ multiplex PCR, and the TCRdb table lists in-frame clones only, not all of them. The top ten clones hold 6% to 7% of a sample with 310,000 or so clones, around nine tenths of them seen once. Sequenced input: PBMCs or T cells enriched from blood (not recorded which). Receptor source: a woman in her thirties or forties who had recovered from COVID-19.

The genes are TRBV18 and TRBJ2-7; TRBD1 agrees at 7 bases. This CDR3 region has 14 residues. Germline trimming cut 2 bases from V and 3 bases from J; bases unmatched to any gene: 4. Germline assignment: CDR1 KGHSH and CDR2 LQKENI. CDR3 residues: CASSPRSGGYEQYF. CDR3 bases: TGTGCCAGCTCACCAAGGTCAGGGGGCTACGAGCAGTACTTC.

This sequence joins TRBV30 and TRBJ1-1, with 9 bases lining up with TRBD1. CDR3 length: 16 amino acids. V was clipped by 4 bases and J by 3 bases; unmatched bases: 12. Germline V lookup: CDR1 GTSNPN, CDR2 SVGIG (reference sequence). The CDR3 bases are TGTGCCTGGAAGGCACAGGGGGCCTGGGTCGACACTGAAGCTTTCTTT. It encodes CAWKAQGAWVDTEAFF.

This rearrangement joins TRBV11-2 to TRBJ1-3, with 8 positions matching TRBD1. Germline V CDR1 and CDR2: SGHAT, FQNNGV. V shed 3 bases and J 1 base; nucleotides not matched to a gene: 5. There are 16 residues in the CDR3. This chain's CDR3 is CASSFTGTGSGNTIYF. The CDR3, as DNA: TGTGCCAGCAGCTTTACTGGGACAGGTTCTGGAAACACCATATATTTT.

The chain couples TRBV19 to TRBJ1-2; 7 bases are shared with TRBD1. The CDR3 has 15 residues. The V and J ends lost 3 bases and 0 bases, in that order; junction bases with no gene match: 4. Germline values: CDR1 LNHDA, CDR2 SQIVND (reference sequence). Written as DNA, the CDR3 is TGTGCCAGTAGTATTAGGGGGCCTGCTAACTATGGCTACACCTTC. This translates into CASSIRGPANYGYTF.

This clone has a single count. The chain has TRBV6-6 and TRBJ2-6, with D tentatively TRBD1 (5 bases). V lost 5 bases, J lost 0 bases, and 14 bases lay in between. Germline assignment: CDR1 MNHNY and CDR2 SVGAGI (reference sequence). This CDR3 region has 17 residues. In nucleotides, the CDR3 is TGTGCCAGCAGTCCCCAGGGTTCAAGCTCTGGGGCCAACGTCCTGACTTTC. This sequence encodes CASSPQGSSSGANVLTF.

This chain joins TRBV7-2 and TRBJ2-5; 8 positions agree with TRBD1. Germline V lookup: CDR1 SGHTA, CDR2 FQGNSA. V was clipped by 6 bases and J by 3 bases; unmatched bases: 6. This CDR3 spans 14 amino acids. The chain's CDR3 is CASSSYRGEETQYF. The DNA for the CDR3 is TGTGCCAGCAGTTCGTACAGGGGGGAAGAGACCCAGTACTTC.

The chain carries TRBV19 and TRBJ1-1; 8 positions match TRBD1. J gave up 8 bases and V 2 bases, and 1 base lay outside the gene matches. The CDR3 runs to 12 residues. CDR1 and CDR2 (germline): LNHDA, SQIVND (reference sequence). The CDR3 here is CASSIRTGEAFF. The CDR3 DNA follows: TGTGCCAGTAGTATACGGACAGGGGAAGCTTTCTTT.

The rearrangement uses TRBV18 and TRBJ2-7; 8 bases map to TRBD2. The CDR3 has 14 residues. The trim removed 6 bases at V and 0 bases at J, leaving 4 bases unmatched. Germline CDR1 and CDR2: KGHSH and LQKENI. The CDR3 sequence: CASSTSDGSYEQYF. DNA of the CDR3: TGTGCCAGCTCGACTAGCGATGGCTCCTACGAGCAGTACTTC.

This rearrangement joins TRBV2 to TRBJ2-1; possible D gene TRBD1, 5 bases. CDR3 size: 14 residues. V gave up 1 base and J gave up 2 bases, with 6 bases separating them. Germline V gives CDR1 SNHLY, CDR2 FYNNEI. CDR3 nucleotide sequence: TGTGCCAGCAGTGAAGGACAGCCCTACAATGAGCAGTTCTTC. Protein: CASSEGQPYNEQFF.

The genes are TRBV2 and TRBJ2-7; D may be TRBD1 (5 bases). CDR1 SNHLY and CDR2 FYNNEI come from the germline V gene. Trimming took off 7 bases at V and 5 bases at J, with 21 bases between the two ends. This CDR3 region has 15 residues. The CDR3 nucleotides are TGTGCCAGCAAAGCCTTTGGGCAGGGCAGGCACGAGCAGTACTTC. As protein: CASKAFGQGRHEQYF.

The rearrangement links TRBV6-5 to TRBJ2-6; 8 bases line up with TRBD1. The V gene's germline CDR1 is MNHEY and CDR2 SVGAGI. V was pared by 7 bases and J by 2 bases, with 4 bases of the junction left unmatched. The CDR3 consists of 15 residues. As DNA, the CDR3 is TGTGCCAGCAATAAACAGGGGGCTGGGGCCAACGTCCTGACTTTC. Protein product: CASNKQGAGANVLTF.

V is TRBV19 and J is TRBJ2-7; 8 positions agree with TRBD2. Trimming took 5 bases from V and 0 from J; bases not matched to a gene: 3. Germline V gene data show CDR1 as LNHDA and CDR2 as SQIVND (reference sequence). The CDR3 contains 14 residues. The CDR3 DNA reads as TGTGCCAGTAGTGGGCTAGCGGGCTCCTACGAGCAGTACTTC. Amino acid sequence: CASSGLAGSYEQYF.

CDR3 sequence reads: CASSSAGGNEQFF. The CDR3 DNA reads TGTGCCAGCAGCTCCGCGGGAGGCAATGAGCAGTTCTTC. V gene TRBV11-2 combines with J gene TRBJ2-1; 8 nucleotides line up with TRBD2. Germline V CDR1 and CDR2: SGHAT, FQNNGV. This CDR3 spans 13 amino acids. After removal of 4 bases from V and 6 bases from J, the junction contained 2 bases not matched to a gene.

The gene calls are TRBV5-6 and TRBJ2-3, with D tentatively TRBD1 (6 bases). Germline-derived CDR1 and CDR2 are SGHDT and YYEEEE. V was shortened by 3 bases and J by 7 bases, with 18 bases between the two germline ends. This CDR3 is built from 15 residues. The CDR3 reads CASSSQGTRPNTQYF. The CDR3 DNA follows: TGTGCCAGCAGCTCTCAGGGGACCCGACCCAATACGCAGTATTTT.